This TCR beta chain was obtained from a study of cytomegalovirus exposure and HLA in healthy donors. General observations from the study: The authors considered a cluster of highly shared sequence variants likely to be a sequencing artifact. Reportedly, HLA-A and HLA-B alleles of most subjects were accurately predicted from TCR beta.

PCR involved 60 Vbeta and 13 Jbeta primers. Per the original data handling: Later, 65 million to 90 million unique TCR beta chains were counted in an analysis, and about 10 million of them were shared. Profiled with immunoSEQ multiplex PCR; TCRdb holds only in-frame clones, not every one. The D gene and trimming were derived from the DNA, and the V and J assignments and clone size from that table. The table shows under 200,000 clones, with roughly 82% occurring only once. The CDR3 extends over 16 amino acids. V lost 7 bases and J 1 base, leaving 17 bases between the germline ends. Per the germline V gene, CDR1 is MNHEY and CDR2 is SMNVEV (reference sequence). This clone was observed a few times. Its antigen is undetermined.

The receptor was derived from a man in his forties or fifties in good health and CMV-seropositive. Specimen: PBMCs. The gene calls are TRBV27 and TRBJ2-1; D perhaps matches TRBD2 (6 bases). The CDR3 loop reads CASTHGNGGSYNEQFF. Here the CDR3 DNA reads TGTGCCAGCACCCACGGTAACGGGGGATCCTACAATGAGCAGTTCTTC.